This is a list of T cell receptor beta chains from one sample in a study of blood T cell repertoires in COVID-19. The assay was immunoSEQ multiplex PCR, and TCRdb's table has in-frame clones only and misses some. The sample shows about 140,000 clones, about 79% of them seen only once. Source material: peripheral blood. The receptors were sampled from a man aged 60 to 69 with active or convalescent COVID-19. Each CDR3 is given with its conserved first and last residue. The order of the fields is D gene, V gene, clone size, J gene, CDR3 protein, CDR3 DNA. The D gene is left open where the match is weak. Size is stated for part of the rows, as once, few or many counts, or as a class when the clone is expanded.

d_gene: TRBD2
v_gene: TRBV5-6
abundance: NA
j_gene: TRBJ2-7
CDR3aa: CASSLVGTSGYEQYF
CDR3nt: TGTGCCAGCAGCTTGGTGGGGACTAGCGGCTACGAGCAGTACTTC

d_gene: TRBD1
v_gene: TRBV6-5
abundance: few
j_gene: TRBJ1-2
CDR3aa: CASSYLAGGGYGYTF
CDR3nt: TGTGCCAGCAGTTACTTAGCAGGGGGCGGCTATGGCTACACCTTC

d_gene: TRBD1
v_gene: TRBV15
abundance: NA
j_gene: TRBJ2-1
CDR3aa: CATGKGAVEYNEQFF
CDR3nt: TGTGCCACCGGCAAGGGGGCTGTCGAATACAATGAGCAGTTCTTC

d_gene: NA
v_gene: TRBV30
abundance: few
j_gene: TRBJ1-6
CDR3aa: CAWSHHQGNSPLHF
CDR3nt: TGTGCCTGGAGCCACCACCAGGGGAATTCACCCCTCCACTTT

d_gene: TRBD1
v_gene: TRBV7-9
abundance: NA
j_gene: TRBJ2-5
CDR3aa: CASSFRTGEETQYF
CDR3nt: TGTGCCAGCAGCTTCCGGACAGGGGAAGAGACCCAGTACTTC

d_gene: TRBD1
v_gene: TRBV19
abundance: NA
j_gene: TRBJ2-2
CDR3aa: CASKGQGAQNTGELFF
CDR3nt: TGTGCCAGTAAGGGACAGGGGGCGCAAAACACCGGGGAGCTGTTTTTT

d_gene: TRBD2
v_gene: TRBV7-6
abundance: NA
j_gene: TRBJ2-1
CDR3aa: CASSLLAGGQNGNEQFF
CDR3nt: TGTGCCAGCAGCTTGTTAGCGGGAGGTCAAAACGGCAATGAGCAGTTCTTC

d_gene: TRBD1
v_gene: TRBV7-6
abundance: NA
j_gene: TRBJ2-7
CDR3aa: CASSLGQGVTYEQYF
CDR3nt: TGTGCCAGCAGCTTGGGACAGGGAGTTACCTACGAGCAGTACTTC

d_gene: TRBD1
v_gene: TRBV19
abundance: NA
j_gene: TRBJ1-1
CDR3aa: CASRGTALMNTEAFF
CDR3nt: TGTGCCAGTAGGGGGACAGCTCTCATGAACACTGAAGCTTTCTTT

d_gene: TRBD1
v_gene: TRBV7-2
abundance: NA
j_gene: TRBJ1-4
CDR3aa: CASSPGGLEKLFF
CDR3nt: TGTGCCAGCAGCCCAGGGGGGCTGGAAAAACTGTTTTTT

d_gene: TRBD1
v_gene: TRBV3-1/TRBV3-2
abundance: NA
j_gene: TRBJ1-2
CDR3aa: CASSQDLDRARDGYTF
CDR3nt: TGTGCCAGCAGCCAAGATTTGGACAGGGCAAGGGATGGCTACACCTTC

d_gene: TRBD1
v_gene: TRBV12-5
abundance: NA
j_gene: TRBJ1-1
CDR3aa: CASGWGQSNTEAFF
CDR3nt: TGTGCTAGTGGTTGGGGACAGTCGAACACTGAAGCTTTCTTT

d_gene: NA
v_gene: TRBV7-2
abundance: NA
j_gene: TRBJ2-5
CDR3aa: CASSSRGIRETQYF
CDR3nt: TGTGCCAGCAGCTCACGGGGGATCCGAGAGACCCAGTACTTC

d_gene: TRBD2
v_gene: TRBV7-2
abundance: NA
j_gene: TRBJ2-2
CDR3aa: CASSLRASGTNTGELFF
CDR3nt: TGTGCCAGCAGCTTAAGGGCTAGCGGGACGAACACCGGGGAGCTGTTTTTT

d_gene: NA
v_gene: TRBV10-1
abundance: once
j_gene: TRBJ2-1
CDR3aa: CASSDRVLNEQFF
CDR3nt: TGCGCCAGCAGTGACAGGGTCTTGAATGAGCAGTTCTTC

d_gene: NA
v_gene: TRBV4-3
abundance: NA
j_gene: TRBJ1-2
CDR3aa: CASSQDTGLFYGYTF
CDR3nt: TGCGCCAGCAGCCAAGATACAGGGTTGTTCTATGGCTACACCTTC

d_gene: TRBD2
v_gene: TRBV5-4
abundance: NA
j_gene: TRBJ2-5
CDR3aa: CASSGRTSGRETQYF
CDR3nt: TGTGCCAGCAGCGGCCGGACTAGCGGGAGAGAGACCCAGTACTTC

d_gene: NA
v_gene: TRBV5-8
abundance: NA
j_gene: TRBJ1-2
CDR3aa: CASRRTANYGYTF
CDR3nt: TGTGCCAGCAGGAGGACAGCTAACTATGGCTACACCTTC

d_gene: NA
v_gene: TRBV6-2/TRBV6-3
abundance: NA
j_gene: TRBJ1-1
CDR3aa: CASSYPFNRWNTEAFF
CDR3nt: TGTGCCAGCAGTTACCCGTTCAACAGATGGAACACTGAAGCTTTCTTT

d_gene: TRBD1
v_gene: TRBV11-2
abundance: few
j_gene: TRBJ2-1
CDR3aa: CASSPGQGGLDEQFF
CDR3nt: TGTGCCAGCAGCCCGGGACAGGGGGGGTTAGATGAGCAGTTCTTC

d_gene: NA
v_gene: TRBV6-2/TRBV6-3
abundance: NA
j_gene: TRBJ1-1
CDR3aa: CASSYSGRKNTEAFF
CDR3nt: TGTGCCAGCAGTTACTCGGGGCGGAAGAACACTGAAGCTTTCTTT

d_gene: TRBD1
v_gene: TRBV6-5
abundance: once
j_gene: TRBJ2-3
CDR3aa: CASRPGQVHTDTQYF
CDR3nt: TGTGCCAGCCGACCCGGACAGGTTCACACAGATACGCAGTATTTT

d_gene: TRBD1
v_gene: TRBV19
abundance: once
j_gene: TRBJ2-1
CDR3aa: CASRGTGYNNEQFF
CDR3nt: TGTGCCAGTAGGGGGACAGGGTATAACAATGAGCAGTTCTTC

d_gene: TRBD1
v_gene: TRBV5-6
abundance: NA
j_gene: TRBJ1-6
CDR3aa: CASRAGTGDNSPLHF
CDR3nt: TGTGCCAGCAGGGCAGGGACAGGAGATAATTCACCCCTCCACTTT

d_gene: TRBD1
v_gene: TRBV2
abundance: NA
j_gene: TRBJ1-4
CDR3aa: CASSKTGGQEKLFF
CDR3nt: TGTGCCAGCAGTAAGACAGGGGGCCAGGAAAAACTGTTTTTT

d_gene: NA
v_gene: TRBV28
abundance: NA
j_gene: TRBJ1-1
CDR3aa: CASSLLAGAGRTEAFF
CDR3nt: TGTGCCAGCAGTTTATTGGCGGGGGCCGGGCGCACTGAAGCTTTCTTT

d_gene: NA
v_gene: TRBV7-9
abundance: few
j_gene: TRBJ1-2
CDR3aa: CASSLGENYGYTF
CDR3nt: TGTGCCAGCAGCTTAGGGGAGAACTATGGCTACACCTTC

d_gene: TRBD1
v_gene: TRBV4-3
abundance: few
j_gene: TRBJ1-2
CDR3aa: CASSQESSLTGAGYTF
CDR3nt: TGCGCCAGCAGCCAAGAAAGCTCTCTCACAGGGGCTGGCTACACCTTC

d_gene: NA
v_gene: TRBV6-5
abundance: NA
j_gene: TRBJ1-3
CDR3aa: CASVPGRGNTIYF
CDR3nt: TGTGCCAGCGTACCAGGGCGGGGAAACACCATATATTTT

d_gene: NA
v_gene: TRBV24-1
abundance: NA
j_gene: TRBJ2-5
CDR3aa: CATSDPTNPGETQYF
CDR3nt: TGTGCCACCAGTGACCCGACAAATCCGGGGGAGACCCAGTACTTC

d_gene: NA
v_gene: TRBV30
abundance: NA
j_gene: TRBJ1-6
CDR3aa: CAWMYGSSYNSPLHF
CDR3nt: TGTGCCTGGATGTATGGGAGCTCCTATAATTCACCCCTCCACTTT